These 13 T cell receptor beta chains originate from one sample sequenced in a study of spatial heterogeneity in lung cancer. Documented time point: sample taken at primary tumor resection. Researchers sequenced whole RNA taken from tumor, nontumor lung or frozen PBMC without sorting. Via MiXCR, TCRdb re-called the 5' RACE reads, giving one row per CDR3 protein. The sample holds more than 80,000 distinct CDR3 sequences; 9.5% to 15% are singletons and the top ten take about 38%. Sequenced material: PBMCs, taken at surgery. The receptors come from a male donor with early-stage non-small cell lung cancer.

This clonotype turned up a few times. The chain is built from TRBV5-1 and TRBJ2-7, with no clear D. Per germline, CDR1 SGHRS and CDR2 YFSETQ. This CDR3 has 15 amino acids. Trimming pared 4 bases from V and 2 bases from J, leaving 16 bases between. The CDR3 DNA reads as TGCGCCAGCAGCCGCGGAGAGGACGGCGCCTACGAGCAGTACTTC. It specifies CASSRGEDGAYEQYF.

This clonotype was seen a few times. The CDR3 DNA reads as TGTGCCAGCGCCGGAGTAGGGGGGGAGACCCAGTACTTC. Its protein is CASAGVGGETQYF. The chain employs TRBV28 and TRBJ2-5; D may correspond to TRBD1 or TRBD2 (6 bases each). The CDR3 length is 13 residues. Looked up from germline, CDR1 is MDHEN and CDR2 is SYDVKM. V lost 8 bases and J lost 5, with 15 bases in between.

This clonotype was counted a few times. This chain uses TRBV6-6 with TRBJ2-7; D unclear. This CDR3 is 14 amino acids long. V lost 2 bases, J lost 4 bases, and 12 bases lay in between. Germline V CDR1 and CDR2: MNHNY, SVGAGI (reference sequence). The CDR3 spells CASSYETEGYEQYF. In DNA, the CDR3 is TGTGCCAGCAGTTACGAGACGGAAGGGTACGAGCAGTACTTC.

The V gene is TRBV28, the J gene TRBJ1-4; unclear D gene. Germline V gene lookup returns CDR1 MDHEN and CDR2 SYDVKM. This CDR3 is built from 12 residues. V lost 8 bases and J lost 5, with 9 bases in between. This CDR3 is CASRGPNEKLFF. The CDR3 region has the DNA TGTGCCAGCCGGGGTCCAAATGAAAAACTGTTTTTT. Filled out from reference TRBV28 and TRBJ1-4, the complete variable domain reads DVKVTQSSRYLVKRTGEKVFLECVQDMDHENMFWYRQDPGLGLRLIYFSYDVKMKEKGDIPEGYSVSREKKERFSLILESASTNQTSMYLCASRGPNEKLFFGSGTQLSVL.

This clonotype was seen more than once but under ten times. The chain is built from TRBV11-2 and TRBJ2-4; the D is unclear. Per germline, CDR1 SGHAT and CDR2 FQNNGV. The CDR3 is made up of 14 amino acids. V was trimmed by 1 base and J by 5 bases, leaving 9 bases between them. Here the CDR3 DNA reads TGTGCCAGCAGCTTAGTGGTCCGGGAAAACATTCAGTACTTC. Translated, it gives CASSLVVRENIQYF.

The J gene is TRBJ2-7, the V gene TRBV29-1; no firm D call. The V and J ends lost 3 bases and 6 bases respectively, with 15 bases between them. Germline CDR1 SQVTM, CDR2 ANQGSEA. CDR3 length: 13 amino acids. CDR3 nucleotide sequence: TGCAGCGTTGAGATTGCAGGAGTCCCCGAGCAGTACTTC. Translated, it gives CSVEIAGVPEQYF.

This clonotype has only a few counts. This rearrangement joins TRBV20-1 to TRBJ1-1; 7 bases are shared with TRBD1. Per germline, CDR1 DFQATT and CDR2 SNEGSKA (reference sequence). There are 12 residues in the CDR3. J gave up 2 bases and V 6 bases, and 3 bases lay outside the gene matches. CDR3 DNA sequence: TGCAGTGCAGGGGACAGAAACACTGAAGCTTTCTTT. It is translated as CSAGDRNTEAFF.

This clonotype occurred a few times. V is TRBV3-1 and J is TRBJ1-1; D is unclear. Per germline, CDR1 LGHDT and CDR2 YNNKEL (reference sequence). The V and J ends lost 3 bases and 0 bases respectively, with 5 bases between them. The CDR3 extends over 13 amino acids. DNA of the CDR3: TGTGCCAGCAGCCAGACGGTGAACACTGAAGCTTTCTTT. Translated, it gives CASSQTVNTEAFF.

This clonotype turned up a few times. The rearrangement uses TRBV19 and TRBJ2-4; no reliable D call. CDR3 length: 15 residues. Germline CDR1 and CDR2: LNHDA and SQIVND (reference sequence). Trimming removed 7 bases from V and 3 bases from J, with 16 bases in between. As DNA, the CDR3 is TGTGCCAGTAAAGAGGAAGGATTGGGCAAAAACATTCAGTACTTC. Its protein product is CASKEEGLGKNIQYF.

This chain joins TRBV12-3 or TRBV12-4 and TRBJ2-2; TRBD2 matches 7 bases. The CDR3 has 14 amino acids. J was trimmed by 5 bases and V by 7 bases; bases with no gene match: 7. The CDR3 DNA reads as TGTGCCAGCACTAGAGCGGGATGGACCGGGGAGCTGTTTTTT. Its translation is CASTRAGWTGELFF.

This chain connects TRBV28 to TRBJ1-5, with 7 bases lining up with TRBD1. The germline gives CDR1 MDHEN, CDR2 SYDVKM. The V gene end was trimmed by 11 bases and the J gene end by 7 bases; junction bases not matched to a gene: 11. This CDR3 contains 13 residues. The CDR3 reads CAAGGGLRQPQHF. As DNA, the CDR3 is TGTGCCGCAGGGGGGGGGCTAAGGCAGCCCCAGCATTTT.

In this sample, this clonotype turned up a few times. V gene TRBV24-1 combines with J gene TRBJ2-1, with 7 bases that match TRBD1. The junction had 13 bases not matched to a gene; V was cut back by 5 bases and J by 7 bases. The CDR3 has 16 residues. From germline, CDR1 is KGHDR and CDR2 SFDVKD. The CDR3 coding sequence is TGTGCCACCAGTGCCCCGACAGGGATTCTGGGGAATGAGCAGTTCTTC. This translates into CATSAPTGILGNEQFF.

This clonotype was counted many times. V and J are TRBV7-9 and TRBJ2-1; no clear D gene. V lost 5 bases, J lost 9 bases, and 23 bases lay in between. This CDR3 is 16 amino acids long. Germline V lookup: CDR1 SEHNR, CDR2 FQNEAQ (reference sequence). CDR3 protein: CASSPSSAGPPLEQFF. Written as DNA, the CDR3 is TGTGCCAGCAGCCCTAGTTCGGCTGGACCTCCTCTTGAGCAGTTCTTC.